These T cell receptor beta chains were read from a single sample in a study of cytomegalovirus exposure and HLA in healthy donors. Assay: immunoSEQ multiplex PCR; the TCRdb copy retains only in-frame clones and omits some. The table shows under 200,000 clones, with about four fifths occurring only once. Sequences were obtained from PBMCs. Source of these receptors: a girl aged 5 to 17 in good health and CMV-seropositive. CDR3s include the opening cysteine and the closing phenylalanine or tryptophan. The order of the fields is V gene, J gene, clone size, CDR3 protein. Clone size is stated in some rows and not others, as once, few, many or a class when expanded.

v_call: TRBV4-1; j_call: TRBJ1-3; clone_size: -; cdr3_aa: CASSQLLLYDRVVGNTIYF
v_call: TRBV5-4; j_call: TRBJ2-1; clone_size: -; cdr3_aa: CASSLAGAGAFYNEQFF
v_call: TRBV10-3; j_call: TRBJ2-5; clone_size: -; cdr3_aa: CAISARQGPQETQYF
v_call: TRBV11-3; j_call: TRBJ2-3; clone_size: -; cdr3_aa: CASSLGSTSTDTQYF
v_call: TRBV19; j_call: TRBJ2-7; clone_size: -; cdr3_aa: CASSMTDGTASYEQYF
v_call: TRBV7-2; j_call: TRBJ2-7; clone_size: -; cdr3_aa: CASSSSRTGGSYEQYF
v_call: TRBV6-4; j_call: TRBJ1-2; clone_size: -; cdr3_aa: CASSDARGTGYTF
v_call: TRBV13; j_call: TRBJ2-5; clone_size: few; cdr3_aa: CASSLSTQGWGKETQYF
v_call: TRBV30; j_call: TRBJ2-1; clone_size: -; cdr3_aa: CAWTVAGVNNEQFF
v_call: TRBV18; j_call: TRBJ1-1; clone_size: -; cdr3_aa: CASSPPRGVLDTEAFF
v_call: TRBV6-5; j_call: TRBJ2-7; clone_size: -; cdr3_aa: CASSYGASGEFYEQYF
v_call: TRBV6-5; j_call: TRBJ1-2; clone_size: few; cdr3_aa: CASTHRDHGYTF
v_call: TRBV28; j_call: TRBJ2-5; clone_size: -; cdr3_aa: CASSPSQGTIQETQYF
v_call: TRBV5-4; j_call: TRBJ2-7; clone_size: -; cdr3_aa: CASSRDRGHHYEQYF
v_call: TRBV7-6; j_call: TRBJ1-3; clone_size: -; cdr3_aa: CASSFGGSGNTIYF
v_call: TRBV18; j_call: TRBJ2-7; clone_size: -; cdr3_aa: CASSPPGQENKADEQYF
v_call: TRBV10-3; j_call: TRBJ2-3; clone_size: -; cdr3_aa: CAINSGGPQDTQYF
v_call: TRBV18; j_call: TRBJ2-5; clone_size: -; cdr3_aa: CASSPDGGETQYF